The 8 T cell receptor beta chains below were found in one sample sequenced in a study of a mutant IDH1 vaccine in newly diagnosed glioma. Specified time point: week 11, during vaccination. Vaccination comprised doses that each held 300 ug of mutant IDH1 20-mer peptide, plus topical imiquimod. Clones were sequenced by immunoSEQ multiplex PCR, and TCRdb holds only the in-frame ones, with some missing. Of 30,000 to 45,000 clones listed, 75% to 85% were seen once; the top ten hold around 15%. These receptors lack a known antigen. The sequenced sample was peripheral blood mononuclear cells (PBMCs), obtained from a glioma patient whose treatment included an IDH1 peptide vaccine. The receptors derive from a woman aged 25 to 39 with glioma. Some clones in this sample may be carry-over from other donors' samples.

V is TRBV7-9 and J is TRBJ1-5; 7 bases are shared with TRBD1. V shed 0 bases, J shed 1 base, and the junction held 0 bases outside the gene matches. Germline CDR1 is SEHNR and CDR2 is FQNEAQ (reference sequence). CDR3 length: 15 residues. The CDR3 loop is CASSLATGSNQPQHF. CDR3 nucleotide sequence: TGTGCCAGCAGCTTAGCGACAGGGAGCAATCAGCCCCAGCATTTT.

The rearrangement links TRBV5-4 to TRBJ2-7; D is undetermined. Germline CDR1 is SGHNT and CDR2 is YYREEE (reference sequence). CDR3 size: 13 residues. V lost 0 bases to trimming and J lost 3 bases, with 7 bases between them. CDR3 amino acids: CASSLGAFYEQYF. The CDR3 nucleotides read TGTGCCAGCAGCTTGGGTGCCTTCTACGAGCAGTACTTC.

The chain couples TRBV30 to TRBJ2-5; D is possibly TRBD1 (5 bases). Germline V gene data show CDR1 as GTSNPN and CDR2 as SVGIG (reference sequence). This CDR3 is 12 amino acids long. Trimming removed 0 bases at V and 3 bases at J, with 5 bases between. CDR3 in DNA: TGTGCCTGGAGTGTACAGGAAGAGACCCAGTACTTC. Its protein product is CAWSVQEETQYF.

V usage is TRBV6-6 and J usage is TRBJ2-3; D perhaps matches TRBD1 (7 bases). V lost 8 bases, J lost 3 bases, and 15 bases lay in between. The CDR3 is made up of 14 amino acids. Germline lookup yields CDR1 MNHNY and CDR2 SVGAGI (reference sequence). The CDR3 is CASSRAGGTDTQYF. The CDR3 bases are TGTGCCAGCTCTCGGGCAGGGGGGACAGATACGCAGTATTTT.

Written as DNA, the CDR3 is TGTGCCAGCAGACTCCAGAGACTAGCGCCCGGGGAGCTGTTTTTT. This sequence encodes CASRLQRLAPGELFF. V and J are TRBV6-5 and TRBJ2-2; 8 nucleotides line up with TRBD2. This CDR3 region has 15 residues. Germline values: CDR1 MNHEY, CDR2 SVGAGI. Trimming cost V 6 bases and J 6 bases; bases outside gene matches: 9.

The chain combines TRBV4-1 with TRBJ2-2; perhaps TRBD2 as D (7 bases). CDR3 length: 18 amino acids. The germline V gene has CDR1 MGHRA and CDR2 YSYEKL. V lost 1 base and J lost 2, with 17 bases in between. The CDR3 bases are TGCGCCAGCAGCCAAGGACCCATGGGGGGGCTTAACACCGGGGAGCTGTTTTTT. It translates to CASSQGPMGGLNTGELFF.

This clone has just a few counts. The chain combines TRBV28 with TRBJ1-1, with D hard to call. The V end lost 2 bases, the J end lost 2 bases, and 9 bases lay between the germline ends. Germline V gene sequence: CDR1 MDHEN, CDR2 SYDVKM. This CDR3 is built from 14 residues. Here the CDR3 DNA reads TGTGCCAGCAGTTTAGGGCAGGATAACACTGAAGCTTTCTTT. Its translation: CASSLGQDNTEAFF.

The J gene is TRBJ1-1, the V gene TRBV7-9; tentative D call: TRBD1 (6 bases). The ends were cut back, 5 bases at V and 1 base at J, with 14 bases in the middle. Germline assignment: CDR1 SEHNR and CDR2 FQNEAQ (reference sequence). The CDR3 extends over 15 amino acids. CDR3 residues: CASSLRGTSNTEAFF. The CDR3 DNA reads TGTGCCAGCAGCCTGAGGGGGACATCGAACACTGAAGCTTTCTTT.